These T cell receptor beta chains were read from a single sample in a study of blood T cell repertoires in COVID-19. The data were produced by immunoSEQ multiplex PCR, yet TCRdb's version contains in-frame clones alone and is incomplete. The data hold around 70,000 clones, with 65% to 85% observed a single time. The source material was peripheral blood. These receptors originate from a woman aged 80 or older with active or convalescent COVID-19. Both conserved end residues are part of each CDR3. The D gene is left open where the match is weak. Clone size is shown for a subset of rows, as once, few, many or a class of expanded clone.

clone size | D gene | J gene | V gene | CDR3 protein | CDR3 DNA
. | TRBD1 | TRBJ1-3 | TRBV7-2 | CASSWDRGGNTIYF | TGTGCCAGCAGTTGGGACAGGGGCGGAAACACCATATATTTT
. | . | TRBJ1-4 | TRBV7-9 | CASSTGQSTNEKLFF | TGTGCCAGCAGCACCGGACAATCAACTAATGAAAAACTGTTTTTT
. | . | TRBJ1-4 | TRBV28 | CASSLGLAGVGKLFF | TGTGCCAGCAGTTTGGGTCTCGCAGGGGTTGGGAAACTGTTTTTT
. | . | TRBJ1-4 | TRBV15 | CATSRDLVQGSGDLATNEKLFF | TGTGCCACCAGCAGAGATTTGGTACAAGGTTCAGGGGACCTTGCAACTAATGAAAAACTGTTTTTT
once | TRBD1 | TRBJ1-5 | TRBV19 | CASSARGSRGNQPQHF | TGTGCCAGTAGTGCCAGGGGGAGTAGGGGCAATCAGCCCCAGCATTTT
. | TRBD2 | TRBJ2-5 | TRBV6-2/TRBV6-3 | CASSYGTSGIKTQYF | TGTGCCAGCAGTTACGGGACTAGCGGGATAAAGACCCAGTACTTC
. | . | TRBJ1-1 | TRBV12-3/TRBV12-4 | CASSLTENTEAFF | TGTGCCAGCAGTTTAACAGAGAACACTGAAGCTTTCTTT
. | . | TRBJ2-7 | TRBV5-1 | CASSLLSISYEQYF | TGCGCCAGCAGCTTGCTTTCTATCTCCTACGAGCAGTACTTC
. | . | TRBJ2-3 | TRBV25-1 | CASSLQGFRTDTQYF | TGTGCCAGCAGTCTTCAGGGATTCCGGACAGATACGCAGTATTTT
. | . | TRBJ1-4 | TRBV14 | CASSQDFGRVTEKLFF | TGTGCCAGCAGCCAAGATTTTGGCAGGGTAACGGAAAAACTGTTTTTT
once | . | TRBJ2-1 | TRBV27 | CASSYRGSSYNEQFF | TGTGCCAGCAGTTATCGGGGGAGCTCCTACAATGAGCAGTTCTTC
. | TRBD1 | TRBJ1-1 | TRBV19 | CASREGTVTEAFF | TGTGCCAGTAGAGAAGGGACAGTCACTGAAGCTTTCTTT
. | TRBD2 | TRBJ2-1 | TRBV7-9 | CASSHLTSGGYNEQFF | TGTGCCAGCAGCCATTTGACTAGCGGGGGCTACAATGAGCAGTTCTTC
. | . | TRBJ1-6 | TRBV28 | CASSVYQASYNSPLHF | TGTGCCAGCAGTGTATATCAGGCTTCCTATAATTCACCCCTCCACTTT
few | . | TRBJ1-5 | TRBV4-2 | CASSQDARGGSSQPQHF | TGTGCCAGCAGCCAAGATGCCCGGGGTGGGAGTAGCCAGCCCCAGCATTTT
. | TRBD1 | TRBJ1-4 | TRBV15 | CATSKGGEVEKLFF | TGTGCCACCAGCAAAGGGGGCGAAGTTGAAAAACTGTTTTTT
. | . | TRBJ1-2 | TRBV15 | CATSKGTGDYGYTF | TGTGCCACCAGCAAAGGCACAGGAGACTATGGCTACACCTTC
. | TRBD1 | TRBJ2-1 | TRBV11-2 | CASSFYTGEPFF | TGTGCCAGCAGCTTTTATACAGGGGAGCCGTTCTTC
. | TRBD1 | TRBJ1-2 | TRBV28 | CASRDRGRDYGYTF | TGTGCCAGCAGGGACAGGGGTCGGGACTATGGCTACACCTTC
. | TRBD2 | TRBJ2-1 | TRBV18 | CASSPISSGNYNEQFF | TGTGCCAGCTCCCCGATTTCCAGCGGGAACTACAATGAGCAGTTCTTC
. | . | TRBJ1-3 | TRBV11-3 | CASGLFGPFEPSGNTIYF | TGTGCCAGCGGACTTTTTGGGCCGTTCGAACCTTCTGGAAACACCATATATTTT
. | . | TRBJ1-2 | TRBV9 | CASSVGGGSRGYTF | TGTGCCAGCAGCGTAGGGGGAGGTTCGAGAGGCTACACCTTC
. | TRBD1 | TRBJ2-6 | TRBV7-9 | CASTAGQGILSGANVLTF | TGTGCCAGCACCGCGGGACAGGGGATTTTGTCTGGGGCCAACGTCCTGACTTTC
. | . | TRBJ1-6 | TRBV2 | CASTTDISYNSPLHF | TGTGCCAGCACCACCGACATCTCCTATAATTCACCCCTCCACTTT
. | TRBD1 | TRBJ1-6 | TRBV7-9 | CASSFGQGFYNSPLHF | TGTGCCAGCAGCTTTGGACAGGGGTTCTATAATTCACCCCTCCACTTT
. | TRBD2 | TRBJ2-3 | TRBV5-4 | CASTPSGGLAGSDTQYF | TGTGCCAGCACCCCCAGTGGGGGACTAGCGGGGTCAGATACGCAGTATTTT
. | TRBD2 | TRBJ2-1 | TRBV30 | CAWSVLPSGRALQVF | TGTGCCTGGAGTGTACTCCCTAGCGGGAGGGCCTTACAGGTCTTC
. | TRBD1 | TRBJ2-3 | TRBV19 | CASRALGTGEGTQYF | TGTGCCAGTAGGGCACTCGGGACAGGGGAGGGTACGCAGTATTTT
. | . | TRBJ1-1 | TRBV6-5 | CASSYERGTEAFF | TGTGCCAGCAGTTACGAGAGAGGCACTGAAGCTTTCTTT
once | . | TRBJ2-3 | TRBV6-5 | CASRRGSFTDTQYF | TGTGCCAGCCGCCGAGGCAGCTTCACAGATACGCAGTATTTT
. | . | TRBJ2-3 | TRBV3-1/TRBV3-2 | CASSRGEGRTDTQYF | TGTGCCAGCAGCCGGGGAGAGGGCCGCACAGATACGCAGTATTTT
. | . | TRBJ2-5 | TRBV12-3/TRBV12-4 | CASSFSETQYF | TGTGCCAGCAGTTTCTCCGAGACCCAGTACTTC
. | TRBD2 | TRBJ2-5 | TRBV6-1 | CASSGFSGGNQETQYF | TGTGCCAGCAGTGGTTTTTCCGGGGGGAATCAAGAGACCCAGTACTTC
few | TRBD1 | TRBJ2-1 | TRBV25-1 | CASSVLSGTGYNEQFF | TGTGCCAGCAGTGTGCTCTCCGGGACAGGGTACAATGAGCAGTTCTTC
. | . | TRBJ2-5 | TRBV19 | CASSSIAKETQYF | TGTGCCAGTAGTTCTATTGCTAAAGAGACCCAGTACTTC
. | . | TRBJ2-1 | TRBV19 | CASSRRSWDNEQFF | TGTGCCAGTAGTCGCAGGTCCTGGGACAATGAGCAGTTCTTC
once | TRBD1 | TRBJ2-7 | TRBV7-2 | CASSLGGTGQDEQYF | TGTGCCAGCAGCTTAGGCGGGACAGGGCAGGACGAGCAGTACTTC
few | TRBD1 | TRBJ1-1 | TRBV30 | CAWSRGGMNTEAFF | TGTGCCTGGAGTAGAGGGGGCATGAACACTGAAGCTTTCTTT
. | . | TRBJ1-3 | TRBV6-5 | CASSRAATGGNTIYF | TGTGCCTCCTCGAGGGCCGCCACAGGGGGAAACACCATATATTTT
. | . | TRBJ1-2 | TRBV2 | CASSEISYYGYTF | TGTGCCAGCAGTGAAATCAGTTACTATGGCTACACCTTC
. | . | TRBJ2-1 | TRBV12-3/TRBV12-4 | CASRDILADEQFF | TGTGCCAGCAGAGATATACTAGCCGATGAGCAGTTCTTC
. | . | TRBJ1-2 | TRBV10-3 | CATNRDTANYGYTF | TGTGCCACCAACCGGGACACAGCTAACTATGGCTACACCTTC
. | TRBD1 | TRBJ2-6 | TRBV14 | CASSPREVYRGPSGANVLTF | TGTGCCAGCAGCCCAAGAGAGGTCTACAGGGGTCCCTCTGGGGCCAACGTCCTGACTTTC
once | TRBD2 | TRBJ2-1 | TRBV9 | CASSIRLASANEQFF | TGTGCCAGCAGCATCAGACTAGCTTCTGCCAATGAGCAGTTCTTC
. | . | TRBJ2-3 | TRBV4-1 | CASSQVHPGTDTQYF | TGCGCCAGCAGCCAAGTCCACCCGGGAACAGATACGCAGTATTTT
. | . | TRBJ1-2 | TRBV5-5 | CASSLTDVGQGYTF | TGTGCCAGCAGCTTGACGGATGTTGGACAGGGCTACACCTTC